A selection of T cell receptor beta chains follows, all from one sample in a study of T cell responses to AZD1222 COVID-19 vaccine. Method: immunoSEQ multiplex PCR; TCRdb's copy keeps in-frame clones and lacks some. The sample records 75,000 or so clones, roughly 90% being singletons. Sequences were derived from peripheral blood, sampled 28 days after the second AZD1222 dose. The source of these receptors is an adult who received the AZD1222 COVID-19 vaccine. Each CDR3 is given with its conserved first and last residue. D genes are given only for firm matches. Clone size is not always given. Where it is, it says once, few, many or a class for expanded clones.

d_call: -
j_call: TRBJ2-6
clone_size: -
v_call: TRBV28
cdr3_aa: CASSLKARGVLTF
cdr3_nt: TGTGCCAGCAGTTTAAAGGCTCGGGGGGTCCTGACTTTC

d_call: TRBD2
j_call: TRBJ2-5
clone_size: -
v_call: TRBV24-1
cdr3_aa: CATSDATSTETQYF
cdr3_nt: TGTGCCACCAGTGATGCGACTAGCACGGAGACCCAGTACTTC

d_call: -
j_call: TRBJ1-5
clone_size: -
v_call: TRBV19
cdr3_aa: CASSTQGGQPQHF
cdr3_nt: TGTGCCAGTAGTACACAGGGTGGCCAGCCCCAGCATTTT

d_call: -
j_call: TRBJ1-5
clone_size: -
v_call: TRBV7-9
cdr3_aa: CASSLEITGFQPQHF
cdr3_nt: TGTGCCAGCAGCTTAGAAATCACGGGGTTTCAGCCCCAGCATTTT

d_call: -
j_call: TRBJ1-1
clone_size: -
v_call: TRBV25-1
cdr3_aa: CASSGMVPGNTEAFF
cdr3_nt: TGTGCCAGCAGTGGAATGGTCCCAGGAAACACTGAAGCTTTCTTT

d_call: -
j_call: TRBJ2-6
clone_size: once
v_call: TRBV6-1
cdr3_aa: CASSDGSSGANVLTF
cdr3_nt: TGTGCCAGCAGTGATGGCAGCTCTGGGGCCAACGTCCTGACTTTC

d_call: -
j_call: TRBJ1-2
clone_size: -
v_call: TRBV27
cdr3_aa: CASSLRGYGYTF
cdr3_nt: TGTGCCAGCAGTTTAAGGGGCTATGGCTACACCTTC

d_call: -
j_call: TRBJ2-6
clone_size: -
v_call: TRBV21-1
cdr3_aa: CASSKRLAGGTSGANVLTF
cdr3_nt: TGTGCCAGCAGCAAGAGACTAGCGGGAGGCACCTCTGGGGCCAACGTCCTGACTTTC

d_call: TRBD1
j_call: TRBJ1-4
clone_size: -
v_call: TRBV6-5
cdr3_aa: CASSYSTGEKLFF
cdr3_nt: TGTGCCAGCAGTTACTCGACAGGGGAAAAACTGTTTTTT

d_call: -
j_call: TRBJ2-2
clone_size: few
v_call: TRBV6-1
cdr3_aa: CASSELYGNTGELFF
cdr3_nt: TGTGCCAGCAGTGAACTGTACGGGAACACCGGGGAGCTGTTTTTT

d_call: TRBD1
j_call: TRBJ1-2
clone_size: few
v_call: TRBV7-2
cdr3_aa: CASSSETGGSGYTF
cdr3_nt: TGTGCCAGCAGCTCTGAGACAGGGGGCAGTGGCTACACCTTC

d_call: TRBD2
j_call: TRBJ2-7
clone_size: -
v_call: TRBV30
cdr3_aa: CAWTGLAGEQYF
cdr3_nt: TGTGCCTGGACGGGACTAGCGGGCGAGCAGTACTTC

d_call: -
j_call: TRBJ1-3
clone_size: -
v_call: TRBV7-2
cdr3_aa: CASSLESGRGNTIYF
cdr3_nt: TGTGCCAGCAGCTTAGAATCTGGGCGCGGAAACACCATATATTTT

d_call: -
j_call: TRBJ2-7
clone_size: -
v_call: TRBV28
cdr3_aa: CASSKGGGSYEQYF
cdr3_nt: TGTGCCAGCAGTAAGGGGGGCGGCTCCTACGAGCAGTACTTC

d_call: TRBD1
j_call: TRBJ2-5
clone_size: -
v_call: TRBV28
cdr3_aa: CASSYRTGRETQYF
cdr3_nt: TGTGCCAGCAGCTACCGGACAGGGAGAGAGACCCAGTACTTC

d_call: TRBD1
j_call: TRBJ1-5
clone_size: -
v_call: TRBV28
cdr3_aa: CASSGTGGSGNQPQHF
cdr3_nt: TGTGCCAGCAGCGGGACAGGGGGATCGGGCAATCAGCCCCAGCATTTT

d_call: TRBD1
j_call: TRBJ1-5
clone_size: -
v_call: TRBV19
cdr3_aa: CASSVPTGGFQPQHF
cdr3_nt: TGTGCCAGTAGTGTTCCGACAGGGGGCTTCCAGCCCCAGCATTTT

d_call: -
j_call: TRBJ1-4
clone_size: -
v_call: TRBV18
cdr3_aa: CASSPKGPDERRKLFF
cdr3_nt: TGTGCCAGCTCACCGAAGGGGCCTGACGAGCGGCGAAAACTGTTTTTT

d_call: -
j_call: TRBJ2-1
clone_size: -
v_call: TRBV7-9
cdr3_aa: CASSLGAGAERREQFF
cdr3_nt: TGTGCCAGCAGCTTAGGGGCGGGGGCCGAGCGGCGGGAGCAGTTCTTC

d_call: -
j_call: TRBJ2-5
clone_size: -
v_call: TRBV30
cdr3_aa: CAWSGAPQETQYF
cdr3_nt: TGTGCCTGGAGCGGAGCTCCCCAGGAGACCCAGTACTTC

d_call: -
j_call: TRBJ1-2
clone_size: -
v_call: TRBV6-1
cdr3_aa: CASSEISSAGLGYTF
cdr3_nt: TGTGCCAGCAGTGAAATAAGCTCGGCAGGCCTGGGCTACACCTTC

d_call: -
j_call: TRBJ2-3
clone_size: once
v_call: TRBV28
cdr3_aa: CASSLEGKSTDTQYF
cdr3_nt: TGTGCCAGCAGTTTGGAGGGGAAGAGCACAGATACGCAGTATTTT

d_call: -
j_call: TRBJ1-1
clone_size: -
v_call: TRBV28
cdr3_aa: CASSQRGPATEAFF
cdr3_nt: TGTGCCAGCAGTCAAAGAGGACCGGCCACTGAAGCTTTCTTT

d_call: -
j_call: TRBJ1-1
clone_size: -
v_call: TRBV28
cdr3_aa: CASSFGSLNTEAFF
cdr3_nt: TGTGCCAGCAGTTTTGGCAGTCTGAACACTGAAGCTTTCTTT

d_call: TRBD1
j_call: TRBJ2-2
clone_size: -
v_call: TRBV19
cdr3_aa: CASRSGTAPNTGELFF
cdr3_nt: TGTGCCAGTAGATCGGGGACAGCCCCGAACACCGGGGAGCTGTTTTTT

d_call: TRBD2
j_call: TRBJ2-1
clone_size: medium-sized
v_call: TRBV6-4
cdr3_aa: CASSVLAGANEQFF
cdr3_nt: TGTGCCAGCAGTGTGCTAGCGGGAGCAAATGAGCAGTTCTTC

d_call: TRBD1
j_call: TRBJ1-4
clone_size: -
v_call: TRBV6-1
cdr3_aa: CASSDPGQGKEKLFF
cdr3_nt: TGTGCCAGCAGTGACCCGGGACAGGGGAAGGAAAAACTGTTTTTT

d_call: TRBD1
j_call: TRBJ1-2
clone_size: -
v_call: TRBV27
cdr3_aa: CASRGQGAGYGYTF
cdr3_nt: TGTGCCAGCAGAGGACAGGGGGCCGGCTATGGCTACACCTTC

d_call: TRBD1
j_call: TRBJ1-3
clone_size: -
v_call: TRBV5-1
cdr3_aa: CASSSGGQVAGNTIYF
cdr3_nt: TGCGCCAGCAGTTCCGGAGGACAGGTAGCGGGAAACACCATATATTTT

d_call: TRBD1
j_call: TRBJ2-3
clone_size: -
v_call: TRBV28
cdr3_aa: CASSLTGRTDTQYF
cdr3_nt: TGTGCCAGCAGTTTGACAGGGAGAACAGATACGCAGTATTTT

d_call: -
j_call: TRBJ2-2
clone_size: -
v_call: TRBV7-9
cdr3_aa: CASSLQGRNTGELFF
cdr3_nt: TGTGCCAGCAGCTTACAGGGCAGGAACACCGGGGAGCTGTTTTTT

d_call: TRBD2
j_call: TRBJ2-1
clone_size: -
v_call: TRBV4-3
cdr3_aa: CASSQGTSGNNEQFF
cdr3_nt: TGCGCCAGCAGCCAAGGGACTAGCGGGAACAATGAGCAGTTCTTC

d_call: TRBD2
j_call: TRBJ2-1
clone_size: -
v_call: TRBV5-6
cdr3_aa: CASSLAGIAGANEQFF
cdr3_nt: TGTGCCAGCAGCTTGGCCGGCATAGCGGGAGCGAATGAGCAGTTCTTC

d_call: TRBD2
j_call: TRBJ2-2
clone_size: -
v_call: TRBV18
cdr3_aa: CASSQGLAGRTGELFF
cdr3_nt: TGTGCCAGCTCACAGGGACTAGCGGGACGGACCGGGGAGCTGTTTTTT

d_call: -
j_call: TRBJ2-7
clone_size: -
v_call: TRBV4-1
cdr3_aa: CASSPTGRGGYEQYF
cdr3_nt: TGCGCCAGCAGCCCAACCGGCCGGGGCGGTTACGAGCAGTACTTC

d_call: -
j_call: TRBJ2-5
clone_size: -
v_call: TRBV29-1
cdr3_aa: CSVEWTRQETQYF
cdr3_nt: TGCAGCGTTGAATGGACACGCCAAGAGACCCAGTACTTC

d_call: -
j_call: TRBJ2-2
clone_size: -
v_call: TRBV4-2
cdr3_aa: CASSQEVGQNTGELFF
cdr3_nt: TGTGCCAGCAGCCAAGAGGTTGGGCAGAACACCGGGGAGCTGTTTTTT

d_call: TRBD2
j_call: TRBJ2-1
clone_size: -
v_call: TRBV6-2/TRBV6-3
cdr3_aa: CASSYSPPSGVYNEQFF
cdr3_nt: TGTGCCAGCAGTTACTCCCCGCCTAGCGGGGTGTACAATGAGCAGTTCTTC

d_call: -
j_call: TRBJ2-2
clone_size: -
v_call: TRBV19
cdr3_aa: CASSIRPLGGELFF
cdr3_nt: TGTGCCAGTAGTATTAGACCTCTCGGCGGGGAGCTGTTTTTT

d_call: -
j_call: TRBJ1-6
clone_size: -
v_call: TRBV10-3
cdr3_aa: CAISESRGPNSPLHF
cdr3_nt: TGTGCCATCAGTGAGTCGCGGGGCCCCAATTCACCCCTCCACTTT

d_call: TRBD2
j_call: TRBJ2-1
clone_size: -
v_call: TRBV29-1
cdr3_aa: CSEKLAGVRNEQFF
cdr3_nt: TGCAGCGAAAAGCTAGCGGGAGTTAGAAATGAGCAGTTCTTC

d_call: -
j_call: TRBJ2-2
clone_size: -
v_call: TRBV7-9
cdr3_aa: CASSLDTGELFF
cdr3_nt: TGTGCCAGCAGCTTAGACACCGGGGAGCTGTTTTTT

d_call: -
j_call: TRBJ2-3
clone_size: -
v_call: TRBV10-3
cdr3_aa: CATKPGLSTDTQYF
cdr3_nt: TGTGCCACGAAACCTGGACTTAGCACAGATACGCAGTATTTT

d_call: TRBD1
j_call: TRBJ2-6
clone_size: -
v_call: TRBV27
cdr3_aa: CASSLRPQGAYGANVLTF
cdr3_nt: TGTGCCAGCAGTTTACGTCCGCAGGGGGCTTATGGGGCCAACGTCCTGACTTTC

d_call: TRBD1
j_call: TRBJ2-1
clone_size: -
v_call: TRBV28
cdr3_aa: CASNEGTGGYNEQFF
cdr3_nt: TGTGCCAGCAACGAAGGGACAGGGGGTTACAATGAGCAGTTCTTC

d_call: -
j_call: TRBJ2-3
clone_size: -
v_call: TRBV9
cdr3_aa: CASSVEPTDTQYF
cdr3_nt: TGTGCCAGCAGCGTAGAACCGACAGATACGCAGTATTTT

d_call: -
j_call: TRBJ2-7
clone_size: -
v_call: TRBV27
cdr3_aa: CASSLYPGQSSYEQYF
cdr3_nt: TGTGCCAGCAGTTTATATCCAGGACAAAGCTCCTACGAGCAGTACTTC

d_call: -
j_call: TRBJ1-4
clone_size: once
v_call: TRBV28
cdr3_aa: CASSHQAGSNEKLFF
cdr3_nt: TGTGCCAGCAGCCATCAGGCGGGGTCTAATGAAAAACTGTTTTTT

d_call: -
j_call: TRBJ1-6
clone_size: -
v_call: TRBV5-1
cdr3_aa: CASSRGQLDNSPLHF
cdr3_nt: TGCGCCAGCAGCCGCGGACAGCTTGATAATTCACCCCTCCACTTT

d_call: TRBD1
j_call: TRBJ1-2
clone_size: once
v_call: TRBV2
cdr3_aa: CASSDQGQSYGYTF
cdr3_nt: TGTGCCAGCAGTGACCAGGGACAGAGCTATGGCTACACCTTC

d_call: -
j_call: TRBJ2-7
clone_size: -
v_call: TRBV5-6
cdr3_aa: CASSWQGVFSYEQYF
cdr3_nt: TGTGCCAGCAGCTGGCAGGGCGTTTTTTCCTACGAGCAGTACTTC

d_call: TRBD1
j_call: TRBJ2-6
clone_size: -
v_call: TRBV6-6
cdr3_aa: CASSPRTGVVAGANVLTF
cdr3_nt: TGTGCCAGCAGTCCCCGGACAGGGGTAGTCGCTGGGGCCAACGTCCTGACTTTC

d_call: -
j_call: TRBJ1-2
clone_size: -
v_call: TRBV28
cdr3_aa: CASSQGNYGYTF
cdr3_nt: TGTGCCAGCTCTCAGGGGAACTATGGCTACACCTTC

d_call: -
j_call: TRBJ2-2
clone_size: -
v_call: TRBV2
cdr3_aa: CASSPGTVNTGELFF
cdr3_nt: TGTGCCAGCAGTCCGGGGACCGTAAACACCGGGGAGCTGTTTTTT

d_call: TRBD2
j_call: TRBJ2-1
clone_size: -
v_call: TRBV15
cdr3_aa: CATSREGLAGGSNEQFF
cdr3_nt: TGTGCCACCAGCAGAGAGGGGCTAGCGGGAGGGTCAAATGAGCAGTTCTTC

d_call: -
j_call: TRBJ2-2
clone_size: -
v_call: TRBV6-5
cdr3_aa: CASSYSTGRGTGELFF
cdr3_nt: TGTGCCAGCAGTTACTCGACGGGGCGCGGCACCGGGGAGCTGTTTTTT

d_call: TRBD1
j_call: TRBJ2-2
clone_size: -
v_call: TRBV28
cdr3_aa: CASSSRDRANTGELFF
cdr3_nt: TGTGCCAGCAGTTCCCGGGACAGGGCGAACACCGGGGAGCTGTTTTTT